The rows below give T cell receptor beta chains drawn from one sample of a study of Graves' ophthalmopathy and Graves' hyperthyroidism. From the multiplex PCR reads, TCRdb called clonotypes with MiXCR, one entry per CDR3 protein. Of hundreds of thousands of distinct CDR3 sequences in the sample, about a fifth were seen once. The sequenced sample was peripheral blood. These receptors originate from a woman aged 18-30 years with stable Graves' hyperthyroidism. Some clones in this sample may be carry-over from other donors' samples. CDR3s include the opening cysteine and the closing phenylalanine or tryptophan. A D gene is named only where the DNA matches it firmly. Only some rows state a clone size, as once, few, many or a class for expanded clones.

D | J | V | size | CDR3 | DNA
. | TRBJ2-7 | TRBV11-2 | many | CASSLALYEQYF | TGTGCCAGCAGCTTAGCATTGTACGAGCAGTACTTC
. | TRBJ2-7 | TRBV28 | . | CASSHRRESDF | TGTGCCAGCAGTCACCGACGGGAATCAGACTTC
. | TRBJ1-2 | TRBV25-1 | . | CASENRVSEGYGYTF | TGTGCCAGCGAGAACAGGGTTTCCGAGGGCTATGGCTACACCTTC
TRBD1 | TRBJ2-7 | TRBV24-1 | . | CATSQPGQGSWEQYF | TGTGCCACCAGTCAACCGGGACAGGGTTCCTGGGAGCAGTACTTC
. | TRBJ2-7 | TRBV6-1 | many | CASSEARGQGPLDGQYF | TGTGCCAGCAGTGAAGCGAGAGGGCAGGGACCGCTGGACGGGCAGTACTTC
. | TRBJ1-1 | TRBV29-1 | . | CSGTTGTEAFF | TGCAGCGGCACAACGGGGACTGAAGCTTTCTTT
. | TRBJ2-7 | TRBV19 | many | CASSMLGPLSYEQYF | TGTGCCAGTAGTATGCTGGGACCGTTAAGCTACGAGCAGTACTTC
. | TRBJ2-7 | TRBV6-5 | . | CASSYGLYTTYEQYF | TGTGCCAGCAGTTACGGTCTTTACACTACATACGAGCAGTACTTC
. | TRBJ1-5 | TRBV20-1 | many | CSARWRGSSNQPQHF | TGCAGTGCCAGATGGAGGGGATCGAGCAATCAGCCCCAGCATTTT
. | TRBJ1-1 | TRBV30 | . | CATHPGQSSEAFF | TGTGCCACCCACCCCGGACAGTCGTCTGAAGCTTTCTTT
TRBD1 | TRBJ1-1 | TRBV12-3/TRBV12-4 | many | CASQTGGNTEAFF | TGTGCCAGCCAAACAGGGGGCAACACTGAAGCTTTCTTT
. | TRBJ1-3 | TRBV5-1 | . | CASSLVDSRPFSGNTIYF | TGCGCCAGCAGCTTGGTGGACAGCAGACCCTTTTCTGGAAACACCATATATTTT
TRBD2 | TRBJ2-7 | TRBV5-1 | . | CASSFQLAGVGEQYF | TGCGCCAGCAGCTTCCAACTAGCGGGAGTAGGGGAGCAGTACTTC
. | TRBJ2-7 | TRBV12-3/TRBV12-4 | . | CASSSNDRDISPSSYEQYF | TGTGCCAGCAGTTCGAACGACCGGGACATTTCGCCCAGCTCCTACGAGCAGTACTTT
. | TRBJ2-7 | TRBV9 | . | CASSVVVTGEQYF | TGTGCCAGCAGCGTAGTAGTCACAGGAGAGCAGTACTTC
. | TRBJ1-2 | TRBV20-1 | . | CSARTMAYGYTF | TGCAGTGCTAGGACAATGGCCTATGGCTACACCTTC
TRBD1 | TRBJ2-7 | TRBV6-2/TRBV6-3 | many | CASSYPDRDSYEQYF | TGTGCCAGCAGTTACCCTGACCGGGACAGCTACGAGCAGTACTTC
. | TRBJ1-2 | TRBV28 | few | CASSFRAGYYGYTF | TGTGCCAGCAGTTTTCGGGCGGGCTACTATGGCTACACCTTC
. | TRBJ1-1 | TRBV6-4 | . | CASSDATGTEAFF | TGTGCCAGCAGTGACGCGACAGGAACTGAAGCTTTCTTT
. | TRBJ2-5 | TRBV18 | . | CASSPLSLQLQETQYF | TGTGCCAGCTCACCACTTTCTTTACAACTCCAAGAGACCCAGTACTTC
. | TRBJ1-1 | TRBV10-3 | . | CATQREVGGTEAFF | TGTGCCACGCAGCGAGAAGTAGGGGGAACTGAAGCTTTCTTT
. | TRBJ1-1 | TRBV10-3 | many | CAISGAGWTEAFF | TGTGCCATCAGTGGGGCAGGGTGGACTGAAGCTTTCTTT
TRBD1 | TRBJ2-7 | TRBV28 | few | CASSLSFTGTVVSRYF | TGTGCCAGCAGTTTATCCTTCACCGGGACAGTAGTCAGTAGGTACTTC
. | TRBJ1-1 | TRBV12-3/TRBV12-4 | few | CASLLGVVTEAFF | TGTGCCAGCCTCCTGGGGGTGGTCACTGAAGCTTTCTTT
TRBD1 | TRBJ1-1 | TRBV6-4 | many | CASSDSRQGLNTEAFF | TGTGCCAGCAGTGACTCTCGACAGGGGCTAAACACTGAAGCTTTCTTT
. | TRBJ1-2 | TRBV6-1 | few | CASSDGPHTTF | TGTGCCAGCAGTGACGGCCCCCACACCACCTTC
. | TRBJ1-3 | TRBV3-1 | . | CASSPGQHNTIYF | TGTGCCAGCAGCCCCGGACAGCACAACACCATATATTTT
TRBD2 | TRBJ2-5 | TRBV2 | . | CASSATSETQYF | TGTGCCAGCAGCGCGACTAGCGAGACCCAGTACTTC
. | TRBJ1-1 | TRBV14 | many | CASSRSQGTEAFF | TGTGCCAGCAGCCGTTCACAGGGAACTGAAGCTTTCTTT
TRBD1 | TRBJ2-7 | TRBV6-1 | many | CASSERGDSTYEQYF | TGTGCCAGCAGTGAGCGAGGGGACAGCACCTACGAGCAGTACTTC
. | TRBJ1-3 | TRBV6-5 | . | CASSSGVGNTIYF | TGTGCCAGCAGTTCAGGGGTCGGAAACACCATATATTTT
TRBD2 | TRBJ2-7 | TRBV29-1 | many | CSVETGLAGVPEQYF | TGCAGCGTTGAAACGGGACTAGCGGGGGTCCCCGAGCAGTACTTC
. | TRBJ2-7 | TRBV5-5 | many | CASSYRALGAYEQYF | TGTGCCAGCAGCTACCGGGCCTTGGGAGCCTACGAGCAGTACTTC
. | TRBJ2-2 | TRBV5-1 | many | CASSLGRVPGLSGELFF | TGCGCCAGCAGCTTGGGACGGGTCCCGGGTTTGTCCGGGGAGCTGTTTTTT
. | TRBJ2-5 | TRBV6-5 | many | CASSYSNLRETQYF | TGTGCCAGCAGTTACTCGAATCTTCGAGAGACCCAGTACTTC
. | TRBJ1-5 | TRBV10-3 | many | CAISVGPGEDQPQHF | TGTGCCATCAGTGTAGGCCCGGGGGAGGATCAGCCCCAGCATTTT
. | TRBJ1-2 | TRBV19 | many | CATGEGLDYGYTF | TGTGCCACCGGGGAGGGATTGGACTATGGCTACACCTTC
. | TRBJ1-2 | TRBV6-1 | . | CASSEARGGAGYTF | TGTGCCAGCAGTGAAGCGCGCGGGGGCGCCGGCTACACCTTC
. | TRBJ1-1 | TRBV20-1 | many | CSARDHSIGGAEAFF | TGCAGTGCTAGAGATCATAGTATTGGGGGGGCTGAAGCTTTCTTT
. | TRBJ1-5 | TRBV2 | many | CASKTSTADQPQHF | TGTGCCAGCAAGACTAGCACCGCGGATCAGCCCCAGCATTTT
. | TRBJ1-1 | TRBV29-1 | many | CSILQGNTEAFF | TGCAGCATATTACAGGGCAACACTGAAGCTTTCTTT
. | TRBJ1-2 | TRBV6-2/TRBV6-3 | many | CASSYSVHGTHGYTF | TGTGCCAGCAGTTACTCGGTACACGGGACCCATGGCTACACCTTC
. | TRBJ1-2 | TRBV6-5 | . | CASSSGPVGDNYGYTF | TGTGCCAGCAGTTCGGGTCCCGTAGGGGACAACTATGGCTACACCTTC
. | TRBJ1-1 | TRBV19 | many | CASSTTSRTEAFF | TGTGCCAGTAGTACTACCTCGCGTACTGAAGCTTTCTTT
. | TRBJ1-2 | TRBV6-4 | . | CASSPTYATGGVYGYTF | TGTGCCAGCAGCCCCACTTATGCGACAGGAGGGGTATATGGCTACACCTTC
. | TRBJ1-1 | TRBV11-2 | few | CASSLEGSRQAFF | TGTGCCAGCAGCTTAGAAGGGAGCAGACAAGCTTTCTTT
. | TRBJ2-5 | TRBV24-1 | many | CATSDSFQETQYF | TGTGCCACCAGTGACAGTTTCCAAGAGACCCAGTACTTC
. | TRBJ2-5 | TRBV25-1 | many | CASSEGFVAGSQETQYF | TGTGCCAGCAGTGAGGGATTTGTCGCGGGGAGCCAAGAGACCCAGTACTTC
. | TRBJ2-7 | TRBV4-1 | . | CASSPARGTSEQYF | TGCGCCAGCAGCCCGGCTCGGGGGACCTCCGAGCAGTACTTC
TRBD1 | TRBJ2-7 | TRBV4-1 | . | CASSPPDRVDEQYF | TGCGCCAGCAGCCCCCCGGACAGGGTTGACGAGCAGTACTTC
. | TRBJ1-5 | TRBV12-3/TRBV12-4 | . | CASIRGTQGQPQHF | TGTGCCAGCATAAGGGGGACTCAGGGTCAGCCCCAGCATTTT
. | TRBJ2-7 | TRBV27 | many | CASSHNAYEQYF | TGTGCCAGCAGTCACAACGCCTACGAGCAGTACTTC
. | TRBJ2-2 | TRBV12-3/TRBV12-4 | . | CASSHTVTYGNLFF | TGTGCCAGCAGCCATACAGTGACGTACGGGAATCTGTTTTTT
. | TRBJ1-3 | TRBV11-1 | few | CASRRGTSDSGNTIYF | TGTGCCAGCAGACGCGGGACTTCAGACTCTGGAAACACCATATATTTT